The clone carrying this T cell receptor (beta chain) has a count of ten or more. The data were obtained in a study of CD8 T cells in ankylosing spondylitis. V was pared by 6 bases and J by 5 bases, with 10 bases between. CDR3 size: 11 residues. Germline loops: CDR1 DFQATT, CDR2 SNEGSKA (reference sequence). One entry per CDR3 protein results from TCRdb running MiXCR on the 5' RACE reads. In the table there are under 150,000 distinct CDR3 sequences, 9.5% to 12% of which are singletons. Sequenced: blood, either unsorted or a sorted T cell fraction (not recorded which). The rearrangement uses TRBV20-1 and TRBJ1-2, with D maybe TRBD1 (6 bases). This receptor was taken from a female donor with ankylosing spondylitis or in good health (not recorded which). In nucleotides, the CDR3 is TGCAGTGCGCACAGGGAATATGGCTACACCTTC. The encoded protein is CSAHREYGYTF.